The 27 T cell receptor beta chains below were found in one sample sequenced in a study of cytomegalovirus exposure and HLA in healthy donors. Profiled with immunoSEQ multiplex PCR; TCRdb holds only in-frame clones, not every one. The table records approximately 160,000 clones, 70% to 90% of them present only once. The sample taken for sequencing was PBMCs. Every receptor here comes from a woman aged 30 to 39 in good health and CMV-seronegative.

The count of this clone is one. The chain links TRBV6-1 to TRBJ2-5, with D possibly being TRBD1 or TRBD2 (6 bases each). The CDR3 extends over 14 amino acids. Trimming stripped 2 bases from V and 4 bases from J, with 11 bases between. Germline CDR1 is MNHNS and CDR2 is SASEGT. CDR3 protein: CASSELRGVETQYF. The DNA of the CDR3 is TGTGCCAGCAGTGAATTGAGGGGGGTAGAGACCCAGTACTTC.

The CDR3 here is CASSLESYGGYTF. CDR3 DNA: TGCGCCAGCAGCTTGGAGAGTTACGGCGGCTACACCTTC. V usage is TRBV5-1 and J usage is TRBJ1-2; D gene ambiguous. V lost 0 bases to trimming and J lost 8 bases, with 11 bases between them. CDR1 SGHRS and CDR2 YFSETQ come from the germline V gene. The CDR3 length is 13 residues.

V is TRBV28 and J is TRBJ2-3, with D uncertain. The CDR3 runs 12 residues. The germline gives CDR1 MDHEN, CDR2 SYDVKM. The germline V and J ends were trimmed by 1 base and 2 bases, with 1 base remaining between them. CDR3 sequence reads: CASSLFTDTQYF. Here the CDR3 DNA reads TGTGCCAGCAGTTTATTCACAGATACGCAGTATTTT.

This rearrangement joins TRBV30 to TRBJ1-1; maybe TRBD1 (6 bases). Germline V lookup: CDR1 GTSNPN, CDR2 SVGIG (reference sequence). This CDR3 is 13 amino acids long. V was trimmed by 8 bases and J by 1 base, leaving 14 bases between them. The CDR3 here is CAGKQGPNTEAFF. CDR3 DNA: TGTGCCGGGAAACAGGGCCCGAACACTGAAGCTTTCTTT.

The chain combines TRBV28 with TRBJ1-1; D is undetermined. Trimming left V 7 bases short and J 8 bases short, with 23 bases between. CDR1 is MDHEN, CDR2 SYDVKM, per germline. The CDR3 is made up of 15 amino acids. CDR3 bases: TGTGCCAGCATCTTATCTGGCCGACCTACGGCGGAAGCTTTCTTT. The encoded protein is CASILSGRPTAEAFF.

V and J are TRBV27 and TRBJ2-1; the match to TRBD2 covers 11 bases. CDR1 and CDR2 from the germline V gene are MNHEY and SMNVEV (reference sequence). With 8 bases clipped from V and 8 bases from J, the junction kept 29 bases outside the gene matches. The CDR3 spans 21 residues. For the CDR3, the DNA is TGTGCCAGCGCCACTGCGGAGATTAGCGGGAGGGCCAGAGTTTCCCTCGATGAGCAGTTCTTC. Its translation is CASATAEISGRARVSLDEQFF.

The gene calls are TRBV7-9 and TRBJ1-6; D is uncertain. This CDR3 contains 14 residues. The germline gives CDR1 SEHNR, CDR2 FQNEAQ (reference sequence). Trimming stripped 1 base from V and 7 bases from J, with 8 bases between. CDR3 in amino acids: CASSLVESNSPLHF. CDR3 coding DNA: TGTGCCAGCAGCTTAGTTGAGTCGAATTCACCCCTCCACTTT.

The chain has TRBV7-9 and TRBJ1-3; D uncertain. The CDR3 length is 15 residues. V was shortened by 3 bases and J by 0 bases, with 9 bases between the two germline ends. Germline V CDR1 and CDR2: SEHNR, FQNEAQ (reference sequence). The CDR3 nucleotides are TGTGCCAGCAGCTTTGACGGGAGCTCTGGAAACACCATATATTTT. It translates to CASSFDGSSGNTIYF.

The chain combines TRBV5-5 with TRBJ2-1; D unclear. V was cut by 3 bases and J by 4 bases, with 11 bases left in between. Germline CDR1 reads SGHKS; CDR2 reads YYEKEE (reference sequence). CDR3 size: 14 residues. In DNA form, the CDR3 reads TGTGCCAGCAGCTCAGTCCTAAGGTACAATGAGCAGTTCTTC. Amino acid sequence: CASSSVLRYNEQFF.

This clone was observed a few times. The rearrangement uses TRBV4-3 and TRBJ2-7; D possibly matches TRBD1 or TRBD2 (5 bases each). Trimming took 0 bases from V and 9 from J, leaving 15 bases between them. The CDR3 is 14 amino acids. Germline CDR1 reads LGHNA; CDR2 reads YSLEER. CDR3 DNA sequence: TGCGCCAGCAGCCAAGATGGGGACCGAAGAGGGCAGTACTTC. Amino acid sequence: CASSQDGDRRGQYF.

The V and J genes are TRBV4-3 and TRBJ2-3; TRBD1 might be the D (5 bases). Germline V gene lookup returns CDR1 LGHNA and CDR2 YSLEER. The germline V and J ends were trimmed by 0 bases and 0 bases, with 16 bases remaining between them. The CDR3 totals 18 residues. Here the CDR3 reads CASSQDWMAGRSTDTQYF. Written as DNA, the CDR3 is TGCGCCAGCAGCCAAGATTGGATGGCAGGGCGTAGCACAGATACGCAGTATTTT.

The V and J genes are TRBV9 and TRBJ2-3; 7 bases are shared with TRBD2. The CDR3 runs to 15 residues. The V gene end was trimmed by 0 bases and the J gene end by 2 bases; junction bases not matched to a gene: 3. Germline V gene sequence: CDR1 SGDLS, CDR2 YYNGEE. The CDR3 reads CASSVVAGDTDTQYF. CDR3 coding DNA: TGTGCCAGCAGCGTAGTAGCGGGTGACACAGATACGCAGTATTTT.

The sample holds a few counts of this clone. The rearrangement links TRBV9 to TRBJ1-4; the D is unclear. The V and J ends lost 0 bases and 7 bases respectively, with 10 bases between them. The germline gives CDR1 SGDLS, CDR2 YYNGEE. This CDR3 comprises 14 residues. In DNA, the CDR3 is TGTGCCAGCAGCGTAGATACCTGGGGTGAAAAACTGTTTTTT. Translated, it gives CASSVDTWGEKLFF. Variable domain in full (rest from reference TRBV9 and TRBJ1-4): DSGVTQTPKHLITATGQRVTLRCSPRSGDLSVYWYQQSLDQGLQFLIQYYNGEERAKGNILERFSAQQFPDLHSELNLSSLELGDSALYFCASSVDTWGEKLFFGSGTQLSVL.

CDR3 nucleotides: TGTGCCAGCAGCTTGACAGGGAGTTCTGAAGCTTTCTTT. This gives the protein CASSLTGSSEAFF. The V gene is TRBV7-9, the J gene TRBJ1-1; TRBD1 aligns across 7 bases. CDR1 is SEHNR, CDR2 FQNEAQ, per germline (reference sequence). The CDR3 sequence is 13 residues long. J lost 6 bases, V lost 3 bases, and 4 bases had no gene match.

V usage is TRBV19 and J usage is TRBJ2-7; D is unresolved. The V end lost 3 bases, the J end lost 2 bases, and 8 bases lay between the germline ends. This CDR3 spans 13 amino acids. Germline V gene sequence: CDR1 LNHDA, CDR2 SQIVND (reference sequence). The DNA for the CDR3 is TGTGCCAGTAGTATCTCAGGAACCTACGAGCAGTACTTC. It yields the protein CASSISGTYEQYF.

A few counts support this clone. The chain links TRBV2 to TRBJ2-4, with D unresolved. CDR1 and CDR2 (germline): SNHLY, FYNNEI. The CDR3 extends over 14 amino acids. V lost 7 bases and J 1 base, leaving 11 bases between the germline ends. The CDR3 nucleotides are TGTGCCAGCAACTCAGACCAGGCCAAAAACATTCAGTACTTC. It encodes CASNSDQAKNIQYF.

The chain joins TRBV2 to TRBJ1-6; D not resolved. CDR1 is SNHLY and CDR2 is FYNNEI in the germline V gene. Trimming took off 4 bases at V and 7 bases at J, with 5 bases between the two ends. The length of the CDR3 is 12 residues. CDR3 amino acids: CASSGPNSPLHF. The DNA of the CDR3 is TGTGCCAGCAGTGGACCGAATTCACCCCTCCACTTT. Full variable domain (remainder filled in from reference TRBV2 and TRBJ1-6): EPEVTQTPSHQVTQMGQEVILRCVPISNHLYFYWYRQILGQKVEFLVSFYNNEISEKSEIFDDQFSVERPDGSNFTLKIRSTKLEDSAMYFCASSGPNSPLHFGNGTRLTVT.

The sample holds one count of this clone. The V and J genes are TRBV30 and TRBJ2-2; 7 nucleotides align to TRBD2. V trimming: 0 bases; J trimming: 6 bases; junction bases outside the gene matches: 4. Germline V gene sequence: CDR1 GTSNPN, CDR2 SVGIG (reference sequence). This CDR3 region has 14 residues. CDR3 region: CAWSVLRGSGELFF. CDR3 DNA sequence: TGTGCCTGGAGTGTACTGCGGGGGTCCGGGGAGCTGTTTTTT.

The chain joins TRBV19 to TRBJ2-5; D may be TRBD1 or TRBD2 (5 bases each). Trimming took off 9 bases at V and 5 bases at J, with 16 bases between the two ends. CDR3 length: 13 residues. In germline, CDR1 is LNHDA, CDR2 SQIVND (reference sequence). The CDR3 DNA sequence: TGTGCCAGCGGTGAGGGGAGTGAGGAGACCCAGTACTTC. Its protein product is CASGEGSEETQYF.

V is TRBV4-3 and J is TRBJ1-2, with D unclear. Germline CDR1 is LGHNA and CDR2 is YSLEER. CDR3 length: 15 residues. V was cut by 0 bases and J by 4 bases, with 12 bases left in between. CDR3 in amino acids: CASSQDLIKVYGYTF. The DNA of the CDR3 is TGCGCCAGCAGCCAAGATTTAATAAAAGTCTATGGCTACACCTTC.

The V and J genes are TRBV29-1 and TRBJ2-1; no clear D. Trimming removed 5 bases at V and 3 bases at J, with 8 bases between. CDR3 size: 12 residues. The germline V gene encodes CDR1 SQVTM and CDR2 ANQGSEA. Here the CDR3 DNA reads TGCAGCGTTATCGGCCGCTACAATGAGCAGTTCTTC. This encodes CSVIGRYNEQFF.

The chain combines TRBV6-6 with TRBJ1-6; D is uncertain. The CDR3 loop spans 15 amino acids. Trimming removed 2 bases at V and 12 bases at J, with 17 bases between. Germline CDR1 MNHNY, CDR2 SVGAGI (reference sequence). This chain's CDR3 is CASSYTGSSQLPLHF. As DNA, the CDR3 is TGTGCCAGCAGTTACACGGGGTCCAGTCAATTACCCCTCCACTTT.

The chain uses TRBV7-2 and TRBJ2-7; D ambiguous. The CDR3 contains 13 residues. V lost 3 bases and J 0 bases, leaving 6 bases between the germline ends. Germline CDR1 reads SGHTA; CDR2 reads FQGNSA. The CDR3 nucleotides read TGTGCCAGCAGCTTCTCGAGCTCCTACGAGCAGTACTTC. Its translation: CASSFSSSYEQYF.

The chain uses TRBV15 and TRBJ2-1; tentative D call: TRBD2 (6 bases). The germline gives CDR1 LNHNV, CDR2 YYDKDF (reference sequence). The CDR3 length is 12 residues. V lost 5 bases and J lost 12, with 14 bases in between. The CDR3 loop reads CATSLTSGAQFF. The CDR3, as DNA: TGTGCCACCAGCCTTACCTCGGGAGCGCAGTTCTTC.

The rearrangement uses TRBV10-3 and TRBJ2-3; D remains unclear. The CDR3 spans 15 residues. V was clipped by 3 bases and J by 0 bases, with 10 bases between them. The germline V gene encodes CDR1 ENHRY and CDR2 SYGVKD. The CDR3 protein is CAISEFLSSTDTQYF. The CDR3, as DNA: TGTGCCATCAGTGAATTTTTATCCAGCACAGATACGCAGTATTTT.

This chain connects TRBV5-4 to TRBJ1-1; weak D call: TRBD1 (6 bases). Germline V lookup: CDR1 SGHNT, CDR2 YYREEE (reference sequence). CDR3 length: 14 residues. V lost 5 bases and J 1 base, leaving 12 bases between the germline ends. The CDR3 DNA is TGTGCCAGCAGAAAAGGGGGTCGGAACACTGAAGCTTTCTTT. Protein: CASRKGGRNTEAFF.

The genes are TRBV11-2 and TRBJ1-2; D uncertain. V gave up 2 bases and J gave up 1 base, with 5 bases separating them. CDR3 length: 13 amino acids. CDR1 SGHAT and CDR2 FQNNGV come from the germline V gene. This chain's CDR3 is CASSLTVNYGYTF. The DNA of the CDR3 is TGTGCCAGCAGCTTAACAGTTAACTATGGCTACACCTTC.